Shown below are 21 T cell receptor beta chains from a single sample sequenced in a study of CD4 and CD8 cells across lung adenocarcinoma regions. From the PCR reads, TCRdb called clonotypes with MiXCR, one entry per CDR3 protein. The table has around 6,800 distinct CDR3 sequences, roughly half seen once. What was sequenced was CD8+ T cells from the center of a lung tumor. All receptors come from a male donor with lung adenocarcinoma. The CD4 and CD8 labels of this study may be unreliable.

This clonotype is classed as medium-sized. For the CDR3, the DNA is TGCGCCAGCAGCTTCGGGGAGCGGGGGTCCTACAATGAGCAGTTCTTC. This sequence encodes CASSFGERGSYNEQFF. This chain joins TRBV5-1 and TRBJ2-1; 8 bases are a match to TRBD2. Germline CDR1 SGHRS, CDR2 YFSETQ. Losses at the gene ends were 2 bases for V and 1 base for J; bases not matched to a gene: 5. The CDR3 covers 16 residues.

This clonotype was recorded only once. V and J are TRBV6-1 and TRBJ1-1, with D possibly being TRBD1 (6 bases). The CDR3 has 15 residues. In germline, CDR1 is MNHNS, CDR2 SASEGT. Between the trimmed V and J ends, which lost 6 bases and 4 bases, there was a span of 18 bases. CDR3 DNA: TGTGCCAGCAGCTCCGCCCCGGGGGGCCGCACTGAAGCTTTCTTT. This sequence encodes CASSSAPGGRTEAFF.

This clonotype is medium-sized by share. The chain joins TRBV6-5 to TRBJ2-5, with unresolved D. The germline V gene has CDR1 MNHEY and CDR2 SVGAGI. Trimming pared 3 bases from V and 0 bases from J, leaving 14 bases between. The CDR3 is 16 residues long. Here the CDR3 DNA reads TGTGCCAGCAGTTATAACGAGCTTGGGTACCAAGAGACCCAGTACTTC. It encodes CASSYNELGYQETQYF.

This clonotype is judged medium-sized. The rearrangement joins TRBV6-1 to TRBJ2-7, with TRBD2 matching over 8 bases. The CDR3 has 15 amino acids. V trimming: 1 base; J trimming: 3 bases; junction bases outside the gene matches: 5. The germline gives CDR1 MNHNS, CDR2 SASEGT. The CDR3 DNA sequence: TGTGCCAGCAGTGAAGGTCTAGCGGGTCTCTACGAGCAGTACTTC. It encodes CASSEGLAGLYEQYF.

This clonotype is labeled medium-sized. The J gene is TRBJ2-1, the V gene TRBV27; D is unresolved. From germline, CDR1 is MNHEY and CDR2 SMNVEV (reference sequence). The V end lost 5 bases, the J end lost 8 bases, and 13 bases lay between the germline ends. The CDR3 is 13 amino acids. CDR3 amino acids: CASSPNLPHEQFF. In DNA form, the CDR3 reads TGTGCCAGCAGTCCCAACTTACCCCATGAGCAGTTCTTC.

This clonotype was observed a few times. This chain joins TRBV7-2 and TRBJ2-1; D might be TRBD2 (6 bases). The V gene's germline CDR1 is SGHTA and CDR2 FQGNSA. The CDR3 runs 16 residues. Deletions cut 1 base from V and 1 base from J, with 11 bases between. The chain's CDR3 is CASSLVLAVSYNEQFF. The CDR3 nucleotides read TGTGCCAGCAGCTTAGTATTAGCGGTTTCCTACAATGAGCAGTTCTTC. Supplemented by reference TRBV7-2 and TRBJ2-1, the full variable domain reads GAGVSQSPSNKVTEKGKDVELRCDPISGHTALYWYRQSLGQGLEFLIYFQGNSAPDKSGLPSDRFSAERTGGSVSTLTIQRTQQEDSAVYLCASSLVLAVSYNEQFFGPGTRLTVL.

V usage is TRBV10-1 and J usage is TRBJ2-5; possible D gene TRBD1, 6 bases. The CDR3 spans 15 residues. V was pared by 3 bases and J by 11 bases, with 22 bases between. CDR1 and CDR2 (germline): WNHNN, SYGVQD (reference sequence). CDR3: CASSDPGRTASEQYF. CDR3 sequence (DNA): TGCGCCAGCAGTGACCCGGGACGGACAGCGAGTGAGCAGTACTTC.

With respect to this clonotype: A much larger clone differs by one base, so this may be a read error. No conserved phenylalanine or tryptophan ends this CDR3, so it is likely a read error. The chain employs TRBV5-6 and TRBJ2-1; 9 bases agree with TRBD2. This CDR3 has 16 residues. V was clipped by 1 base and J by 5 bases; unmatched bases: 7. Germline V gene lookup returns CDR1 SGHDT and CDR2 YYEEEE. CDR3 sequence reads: CASSLRVTSGDNEQFL. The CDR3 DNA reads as TGTGCCAGCAGCTTGCGGGTGACTAGCGGCGACAATGAGCAGTTCTTA.

Written as DNA, the CDR3 is TGCAGTGCTAGAGCTCAACTAGCGGTTACTACAGATACGCAGTATTTT. This encodes CSARAQLAVTTDTQYF. This sequence joins TRBV20-1 and TRBJ2-3, with 8 bases fitting TRBD2. Germline assignment: CDR1 DFQATT and CDR2 SNEGSKA (reference sequence). The CDR3 is made up of 16 amino acids. V lost 1 base and J lost 3; bases outside the gene matches: 9.

The CDR3 loop is CSARGNGATDTQYF. The CDR3 nucleotides are TGCAGTGCTAGAGGGAACGGGGCGACAGATACGCAGTATTTT. The chain combines TRBV20-1 with TRBJ2-3, with D perhaps TRBD1 or TRBD2 (5 bases each). The V and J ends lost 1 base and 3 bases respectively, with 11 bases between them. CDR3 length: 14 amino acids. Germline V gene lookup returns CDR1 DFQATT and CDR2 SNEGSKA (reference sequence).

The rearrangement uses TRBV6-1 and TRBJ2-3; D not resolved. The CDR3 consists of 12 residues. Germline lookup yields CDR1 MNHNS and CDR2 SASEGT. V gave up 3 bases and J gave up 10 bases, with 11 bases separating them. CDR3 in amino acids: CASSDGKEAQYF. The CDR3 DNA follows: TGTGCCAGCAGTGATGGGAAAGAGGCGCAGTATTTT.

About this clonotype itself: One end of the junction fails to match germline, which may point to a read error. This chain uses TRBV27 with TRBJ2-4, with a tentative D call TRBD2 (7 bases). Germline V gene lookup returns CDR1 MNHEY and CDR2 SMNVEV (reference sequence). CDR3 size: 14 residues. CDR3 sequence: CASSRRGAKNTQYF. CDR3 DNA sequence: TGTGCCAGCTCGCGCCGGGGGGCCAAAAACACTCAGTACTTC.

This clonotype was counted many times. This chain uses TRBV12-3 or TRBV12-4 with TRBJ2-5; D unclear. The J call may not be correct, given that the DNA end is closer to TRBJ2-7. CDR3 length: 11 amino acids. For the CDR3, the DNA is TGTGCCAGCAGTTTAGAATACGAGCAGTACTTC. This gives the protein CASSLEYEQYF.

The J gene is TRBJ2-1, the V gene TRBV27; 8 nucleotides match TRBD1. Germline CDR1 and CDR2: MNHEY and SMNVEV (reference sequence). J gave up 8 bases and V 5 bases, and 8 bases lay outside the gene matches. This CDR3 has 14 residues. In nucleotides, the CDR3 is TGTGCCAGCAGTCGAAACAGGGGGTACGATGAGCAGTTCTTC. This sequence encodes CASSRNRGYDEQFF.

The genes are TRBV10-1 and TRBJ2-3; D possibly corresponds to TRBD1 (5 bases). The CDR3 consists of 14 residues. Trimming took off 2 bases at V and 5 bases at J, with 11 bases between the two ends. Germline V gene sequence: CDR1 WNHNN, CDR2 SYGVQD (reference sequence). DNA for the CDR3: TGCGCCAGCAGTGAGAACCCTCAGGGAGATACGCAGTATTTT. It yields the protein CASSENPQGDTQYF.

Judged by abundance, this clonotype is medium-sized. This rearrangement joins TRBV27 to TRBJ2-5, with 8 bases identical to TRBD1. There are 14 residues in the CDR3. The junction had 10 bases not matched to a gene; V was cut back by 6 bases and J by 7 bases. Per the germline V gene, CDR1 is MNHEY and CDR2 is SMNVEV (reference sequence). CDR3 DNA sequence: TGTGCCAGCAGCGGACAGGGACCTAAGGGGACCCAGTACTTC. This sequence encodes CASSGQGPKGTQYF.

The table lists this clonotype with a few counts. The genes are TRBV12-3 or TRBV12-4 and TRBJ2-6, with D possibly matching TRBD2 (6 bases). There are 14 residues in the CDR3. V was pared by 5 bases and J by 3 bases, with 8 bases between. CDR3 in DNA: TGTGCCAGCAGTCTGGGAGGTGGGGCCAACGTCCTGACTTTC. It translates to CASSLGGGANVLTF.

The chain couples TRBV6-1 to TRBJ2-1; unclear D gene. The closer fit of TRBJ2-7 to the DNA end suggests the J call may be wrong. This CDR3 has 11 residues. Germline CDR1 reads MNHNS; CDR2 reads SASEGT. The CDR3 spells CASSVVYEQYF. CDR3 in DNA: TGTGCCAGCTCAGTAGTCTACGAGCAGTACTTC.

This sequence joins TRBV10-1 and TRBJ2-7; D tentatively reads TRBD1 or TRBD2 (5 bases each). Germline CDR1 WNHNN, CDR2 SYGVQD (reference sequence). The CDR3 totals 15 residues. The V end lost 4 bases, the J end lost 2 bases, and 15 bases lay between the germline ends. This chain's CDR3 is CASSASGLQAYEQYF. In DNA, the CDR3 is TGCGCCAGCAGTGCGTCGGGGCTTCAAGCCTACGAGCAGTACTTC.

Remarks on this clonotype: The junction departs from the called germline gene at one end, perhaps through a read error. The CDR3 DNA reads TGTGCCAGCAGGGAAGGTAGAGGGTCCGGACCTTTCTACAATGAGCAGTTCTTC. This codes for CASREGRGSGPFYNEQFF. The chain recombines TRBV6-1 with TRBJ2-1; tentative D call: TRBD2 (5 bases). This CDR3 region has 18 residues. Germline V gene lookup returns CDR1 MNHNS and CDR2 SASEGT.

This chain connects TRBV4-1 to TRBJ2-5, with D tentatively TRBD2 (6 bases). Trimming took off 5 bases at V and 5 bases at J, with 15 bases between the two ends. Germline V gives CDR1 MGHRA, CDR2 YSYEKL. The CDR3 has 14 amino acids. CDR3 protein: CASSLRDAGETQYF. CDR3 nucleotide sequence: TGCGCCAGCAGCTTGCGGGATGCGGGGGAGACCCAGTACTTC.